Listed below are T cell receptor beta chains from one sample, sequenced in a study of T-cell memory formation after mild COVID-19. TCRdb analysed the 5' RACE reads with MiXCR anew, one entry per CDR3 protein. The table includes some 130,000 distinct CDR3 sequences, approximately 26% detected once. Sequencing was performed on PBMCs or a T cell subset sorted from them (not recorded which). These receptors came from an adult woman who had mild COVID-19 (a few samples of this study predate the infection). Cell type and time point are not known. CDR3s include the opening cysteine and the closing phenylalanine or tryptophan. Each record gives: V gene, J gene, D gene, clone size, CDR3 protein, CDR3 DNA. D genes are given only for firm matches. Where a row states a size, it is once, few, many or the class of an expanded clone; other rows omit it.

TRBV7-3	TRBJ2-2	NA	many	CASSSTGELFF	TGTGCCAGCAGCTCCACCGGGGAGCTGTTTTTT
TRBV6-1	TRBJ1-2	NA	NA	CASSEAGGYTF	TGTGCCAGCAGTGAGGCAGGTGGCTACACCTTC
TRBV20-1	TRBJ2-1	TRBD2	few	CSASPSGRPNEQFF	TGCAGTGCTTCCCCTAGCGGGAGGCCCAATGAGCAGTTCTTC
TRBV2	TRBJ1-6	NA	few	CASSEGGGSYNSPLHF	TGTGCCAGCAGTGAAGGAGGGGGCTCCTATAATTCACCCCTCCACTTT
TRBV5-1	TRBJ2-7	NA	few	CASSASQKGFYEQYF	TGCGCCAGCAGCGCCAGCCAAAAGGGATTCTACGAGCAGTACTTC
TRBV4-2	TRBJ1-1	NA	few	CASSQSPPVRAEKHTEAFF	TGTGCCAGCAGCCAATCCCCTCCGGTCAGGGCGGAGAAACACACTGAAGCTTTCTTT
TRBV7-6	TRBJ1-1	NA	NA	CASSLDLGQGYMDTEAFF	TGTGCCAGCAGCTTAGACTTGGGGCAGGGATACATGGACACTGAAGCTTTCTTT
TRBV19	TRBJ2-3	NA	NA	CASSQSLTDTQYF	TGTGCCAGTAGTCAGTCCCTAACAGATACGCAGTATTTT
TRBV4-2	TRBJ2-7	TRBD2	few	CASSPDLLPAGSDYEQYF	TGTGCCAGCAGCCCCGACCTTTTACCAGCGGGGTCAGACTACGAGCAGTACTTC
TRBV24-1	TRBJ1-1	NA	few	CATSDFGGGGLEAFF	TGTGCCACCAGTGATTTTGGGGGAGGGGGGCTTGAAGCTTTCTTT
TRBV9	TRBJ2-1	TRBD2	NA	CASSVESGRANEQFF	TGTGCCAGCAGCGTAGAAAGCGGGAGGGCCAATGAGCAGTTCTTC
TRBV7-6	TRBJ2-5	TRBD2	few	CASSVGTSGGAEETQYF	TGTGCCAGCAGCGTCGGGACTAGCGGGGGGGCAGAAGAGACCCAGTACTTC
TRBV7-9	TRBJ2-1	TRBD1	few	CASRDHQGAYNEQFF	TGTGCCAGCAGAGACCATCAGGGGGCATACAATGAGCAGTTCTTC
TRBV24-1	TRBJ2-7	NA	NA	CATSDLTSSEQYF	TGTGCCACCAGTGATTTGACTAGTTCCGAGCAGTACTTC
TRBV4-1	TRBJ1-1	NA	NA	CASSHRGDNTEAFF	TGCGCCAGCAGCCATAGGGGGGACAACACTGAAGCTTTCTTT
TRBV7-8	TRBJ2-1	TRBD2	NA	CASSFPRTSGMYEQFF	TGTGCCAGCAGCTTTCCAAGGACTAGCGGGATGTATGAGCAGTTCTTC
TRBV20-1	TRBJ1-1	NA	NA	CSAPDSGGIGNTEAFF	TGCAGTGCTCCGGATTCTGGGGGCATAGGAAACACTGAAGCTTTCTTT